This T cell receptor beta chain was identified in a study of cytomegalovirus exposure and HLA in healthy donors. Background on the study: Sequencing of roughly 180 million T cells in an earlier analysis found 95 million to 120 million unique TCR beta sequences.

Germline-derived CDR1 and CDR2 are SGHTA and FQGNSA. V shed 5 bases and J shed 0 bases, with 11 bases lying between them. This CDR3 region has 15 residues. Unrecorded immune exposure was likely among donors, who were nominally healthy when sampled. 13 Jbeta primers and 60 Vbeta primers were used for the PCR. Repertoires were generated with immunoSEQ multiplex PCR, while TCRdb's copy carries only in-frame clones and drops some. The table lists around 40,000 clones, about 60% of them singletons. This clone ranks as medium-sized. As yet, its antigen is unknown. Whole-study findings and limits: Of the V segments, some could not be distinguished, including TRBV6-2 and TRBV6-3, and were excluded.

The chain couples TRBV7-2 to TRBJ1-5; D not certain. The sequenced sample consisted of PBMCs. The receptor was isolated from a human donor in good health. The chain's CDR3 is CASSAEVNSNQPQHF. DNA for the CDR3: TGTGCCAGCAGCGCAGAGGTCAATAGCAATCAGCCCCAGCATTTT.